This entry lists 15 T cell receptor beta chains sequenced from one sample in a study of regulatory T cells in long-lasting Graves disease. Arm-PCR with iRepertoire HTBI primers amplified the CDR3 regions for these TCR beta libraries. TCRdb reprocessed the multiplex PCR reads via MiXCR and lists one record per CDR3 protein. The sample consists of roughly 400,000 distinct CDR3 sequences, 21% of them appearing once. The time point: persistent/refractory GD, antithyroid drugs over 5 years with positive TRAb. Extracted PBMC RNA gave rise to the TCR library. The sequencing here drew on peripheral blood mononuclear cells (PBMCs), taken when the disease was refractory, from a patient treated with antithyroid drugs. These receptor sequences come from a female donor with Graves disease.

This clonotype was picked up a small number of times. The chain uses TRBV6-1 and TRBJ2-7, with D perhaps given as TRBD1 or TRBD2 (6 bases each). The germline V and J ends were trimmed by 7 bases and 2 bases, with 18 bases remaining between them. The CDR3 is made up of 15 amino acids. Germline CDR1 MNHNS, CDR2 SASEGT. CDR3 sequence (DNA): TGTGCCAGCAACCCCGCGGGACATCTAGCCTACGAGCAGTACTTC. This codes for CASNPAGHLAYEQYF.

This chain joins TRBV19 and TRBJ1-5; TRBD1 is a possible D gene (6 bases). Germline CDR1 reads LNHDA; CDR2 reads SQIVND (reference sequence). CDR3 size: 14 residues. V lost 1 base and J 5 bases, leaving 9 bases between the germline ends. CDR3 DNA sequence: TGTGCCAGTAGTATAGCGGCAGGGGATCAGCCCCAGCATTTT. It encodes CASSIAAGDQPQHF.

At least ten counts were recorded for this clonotype. The V gene is TRBV28, the J gene TRBJ2-7; D gene uncertain. The length of the CDR3 is 14 residues. V was shortened by 6 bases and J by 0 bases, with 12 bases between the two germline ends. Germline-derived CDR1 and CDR2 are MDHEN and SYDVKM. The CDR3 coding sequence is TGTGCCAGCAGCACCTACGGAAGCTCCTACGAGCAGTACTTC. Its protein product is CASSTYGSSYEQYF.

This clonotype showed up many times. The gene calls are TRBV6-5 and TRBJ2-7, with a weak D call TRBD2 (5 bases). Per germline, CDR1 MNHEY and CDR2 SVGAGI. The CDR3 totals 12 residues. V lost 0 bases, J lost 6 bases, and 6 bases lay in between. For the CDR3, the DNA is TGTGCCAGCAGTTACTCCGGGGTCGAGCAGTACTTC. This sequence encodes CASSYSGVEQYF.

The V call is TRBV7-3, the J call TRBJ2-5; D possibly matches TRBD1 or TRBD2 (5 bases each). Germline CDR1 SGHTA, CDR2 FQGTGA. This CDR3 has 13 amino acids. With 5 bases removed from V and 3 bases from J, the gap between germline ends came to 10 bases. This CDR3 reads CASSGGPKETQYF. CDR3 sequence (DNA): TGTGCCAGCAGCGGGGGACCTAAAGAGACCCAGTACTTC. Drawing the rest from reference TRBV7-3 and TRBJ2-5, the complete variable domain is GAGVSQTPSNKVTEKGKYVELRCDPISGHTALYWYRQSLGQGPEFLIYFQGTGAADDSGLPNDRFFAVRPEGSVSTLKIQRTERGDSAVYLCASSGGPKETQYFGPGTRLLVL.

This clonotype has a count of ten or more. This sequence joins TRBV12-3 or TRBV12-4 and TRBJ2-1; 7 nucleotides agree with TRBD1. This CDR3 is built from 16 residues. The V gene end was trimmed by 6 bases and the J gene end by 2 bases; junction bases not matched to a gene: 10. CDR3 loop: CASSTSQGVAYNEQFF. CDR3 nucleotide sequence: TGTGCCAGCAGCACTTCTCAGGGGGTGGCCTACAATGAGCAGTTCTTC.

There are a few counts of this clonotype. The J gene is TRBJ2-7, the V gene TRBV10-3, with unresolved D. Trimming shortened V by 0 bases and J by 7 bases, and 13 bases separated the two germline ends. The CDR3 totals 14 residues. CDR1 and CDR2 (germline): ENHRY, SYGVKD. This CDR3 reads CAISESGTAGEQYF. CDR3 DNA sequence: TGTGCCATCAGTGAGTCCGGCACCGCCGGGGAGCAGTACTTC.

This clonotype showed up just a few times. The rearrangement joins TRBV20-1 to TRBJ1-3, with D hard to call. Germline CDR1 is DFQATT and CDR2 is SNEGSKA (reference sequence). V was pared by 0 bases and J by 0 bases, with 12 bases between. The CDR3 has 16 amino acids. This chain's CDR3 is CSARDIARDSGNTIYF. CDR3 nucleotides: TGCAGTGCTAGAGATATTGCCCGAGACTCTGGAAACACCATATATTTT.

This clonotype showed up many times. The V gene is TRBV20-1, the J gene TRBJ1-5, with D possibly being TRBD1 (5 bases). In germline, CDR1 is DFQATT, CDR2 SNEGSKA (reference sequence). The CDR3 is 12 amino acids. V was pared by 3 bases and J by 6 bases, with 9 bases between. The CDR3 spells CSASGGTQPQHF. The CDR3 nucleotides read TGCAGTGCTAGTGGAGGGACTCAGCCCCAGCATTTT.

This clonotype was observed a few times. The V call is TRBV20-1, the J call TRBJ2-1, with a weak D call TRBD1 (5 bases). This CDR3 is built from 13 residues. Germline-derived CDR1 and CDR2 are DFQATT and SNEGSKA (reference sequence). Trimming removed 7 bases at V and 2 bases at J, with 12 bases between. The CDR3 nucleotides are TGCAGTGTTATCGACAGCCCCTACAATGAGCAGTTCTTC. Encoded protein: CSVIDSPYNEQFF.

This clonotype was counted at least ten times. The chain uses TRBV6-1 and TRBJ2-5; TRBD2 agrees at 10 bases. The CDR3 is 14 residues long. The J segment lost 5 bases and the V segment lost 6 bases, leaving 6 bases of the junction unmatched. The germline CDR1 and CDR2 sequences are MNHNS and SASEGT. The CDR3 region has the DNA TGTGCCAGCAGCGAGCGGGAGGGCTTTGAGACCCAGTACTTC. This sequence encodes CASSEREGFETQYF.

This clonotype was seen a few times. The chain employs TRBV10-3 and TRBJ1-1; no clear D. V lost 3 bases and J 11 bases, leaving 13 bases between the germline ends. The CDR3 covers 12 residues. Germline CDR1 is ENHRY and CDR2 is SYGVKD. The CDR3 nucleotides are TGTGCCATCAGTGAAGGGAGCGTTTATGCTTTCTTT. Its protein product is CAISEGSVYAFF.

This clonotype was seen ten or more times. Here the CDR3 reads CASSARQISTDTQYF. The CDR3 region has the DNA TGTGCCAGCAGTGCCCGACAGATAAGCACAGATACGCAGTATTTT. This chain uses TRBV2 with TRBJ2-3, with D maybe TRBD1 (5 bases). The CDR3 contains 15 residues. The V end lost 4 bases, the J end lost 0 bases, and 11 bases lay between the germline ends. Per germline, CDR1 SNHLY and CDR2 FYNNEI.

In regard to this clonotype: It may be a read error: a sequence one base away is much more abundant. The V and J genes are TRBV7-7 and TRBJ2-2; tentatively, D is TRBD2 (5 bases). CDR1 SSHAT and CDR2 FNYEAQ come from the germline V gene (reference sequence). Trimming took off 5 bases at V and 2 bases at J, with 9 bases between the two ends. This CDR3 has 14 residues. The CDR3 DNA sequence: TGTGCCAGCAGCAAGGACTTAAACACCGGGGAGCTGTTTTTT. It specifies CASSKDLNTGELFF.

This clonotype appeared many times. Here the CDR3 reads CASSEEVSSYNEQFF. CDR3 nucleotide sequence: TGTGCCAGCAGTGAAGAGGTCTCCTCCTACAATGAGCAGTTCTTC. The genes are TRBV2 and TRBJ2-1; D not resolved. Trimming removed 1 base at V and 0 bases at J, with 7 bases between. Germline CDR1 reads SNHLY; CDR2 reads FYNNEI. This CDR3 is built from 15 residues.